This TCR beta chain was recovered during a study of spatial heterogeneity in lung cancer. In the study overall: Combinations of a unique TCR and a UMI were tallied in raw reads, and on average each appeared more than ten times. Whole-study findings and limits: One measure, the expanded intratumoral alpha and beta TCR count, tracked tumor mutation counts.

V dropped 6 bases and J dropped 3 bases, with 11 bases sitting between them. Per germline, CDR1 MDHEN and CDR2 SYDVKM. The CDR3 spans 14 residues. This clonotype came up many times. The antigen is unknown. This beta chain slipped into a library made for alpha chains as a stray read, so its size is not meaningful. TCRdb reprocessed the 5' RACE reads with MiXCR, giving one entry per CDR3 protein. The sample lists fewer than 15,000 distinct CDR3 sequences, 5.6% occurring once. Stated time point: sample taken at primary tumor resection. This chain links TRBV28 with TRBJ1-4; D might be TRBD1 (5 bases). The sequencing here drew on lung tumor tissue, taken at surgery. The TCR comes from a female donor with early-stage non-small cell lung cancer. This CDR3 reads CASSPWGANEKLFF. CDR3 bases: TGTGCCAGCAGCCCTTGGGGGGCTAATGAAAAACTGTTTTTT.